This is a list of T cell receptor beta chains from one sample in a study of breast tumors, draining lymph nodes, adjacent tissues. TCRdb redid the calling of the multiplex PCR reads with MiXCR, one entry per CDR3 protein. The sample consists of 250,000 or so distinct CDR3 sequences, around 30% of them appearing once. The sample taken for sequencing was axillary lymph node tissue. These TCRs come from a female donor with breast cancer. Some clones in this sample may be carry-over from other donors' samples. Both conserved end residues are part of each CDR3. A D gene is named only where the DNA matches it firmly. Size tells how often a clone was seen (once, few, many) or the class of an expanded clone, and some rows leave it out.

CDR3 DNA	CDR3 protein	D gene	clone size	V gene	J gene
TGTGCCGGCAGCGGGACTAGCGGGAGAGGGCGCACCTTC	CAGSGTSGRGRTF	-	-	TRBV9	TRBJ1-2
TGTGCCAGCTCAACTACTAGCGGGAGTGGCACCGGGGAGCTGTTTTTT	CASSTTSGSGTGELFF	TRBD2	-	TRBV18	TRBJ2-2
TGTGCCAGCAGCTTTGGGACTAGCGTGTCCCGCGAGACCCAGTACTTC	CASSFGTSVSRETQYF	TRBD2	-	TRBV7-2	TRBJ2-5
TGTGCCAGCAGCTTACGGGGAAGCACATATAATTCACCCCTCCACTTT	CASSLRGSTYNSPLHF	-	-	TRBV7-2	TRBJ1-6
TGTGCCACCAGCAGGGACAGGGCCTTGAACACTGAAGCTTTCTTT	CATSRDRALNTEAFF	TRBD1	few	TRBV15	TRBJ1-1
TGTGCCAGCAGCCAAGAGTCTCATACGCAGTATTTT	CASSQESHTQYF	-	many	TRBV14	TRBJ2-3
TGTGCCACCAGCAGAGCTACAGGGGAGGCAGACACGCAGTATTTT	CATSRATGEADTQYF	-	-	TRBV15	TRBJ2-3
TGTGCCATCAGTGCAGGAAGGCCCAATGAGCAGTTCTTC	CAISAGRPNEQFF	-	many	TRBV10-3	TRBJ2-1
TGTGCCTGGAGTGTACACGGAAGGACAGATACGCAGTATTTT	CAWSVHGRTDTQYF	-	-	TRBV30	TRBJ2-3
TGTGCCAGCACCCGGGGGGGGGCTAACGACAATGAGCAGTTCTTC	CASTRGGANDNEQFF	TRBD2	many	TRBV7-3	TRBJ2-1
TGTGCCACCAGTGATTTAATGGCAAGCGCAGATACGCAGTATTTT	CATSDLMASADTQYF	-	many	TRBV24-1	TRBJ2-3
TGTGCTAGTGGTTTGGGGGGACAGGGGAAACTTGCTGAGCAGTTCTTC	CASGLGGQGKLAEQFF	TRBD1	many	TRBV12-5	TRBJ2-1
TGCGCCAGCAGCCTGAATAGGGTCTACGAGCAGTACTTC	CASSLNRVYEQYF	-	many	TRBV5-1	TRBJ2-7